These 3 T cell receptor beta chains were all obtained from the same sample, sequenced in a study of Graves' ophthalmopathy and Graves' hyperthyroidism. Researchers took RNA transcripts and amplified TCR beta CDR3 regions from them. After a first-round RT-PCR with HTBI primers, a second-round multiplex PCR was run. Each CDR3 protein gets one entry after TCRdb re-called the multiplex PCR reads with MiXCR. This sample carries 300,000 to 450,000 distinct CDR3 sequences, 17% of them seen once, and the ten largest clones take 2% to 3%. Sequencing input: peripheral blood. The receptor source for this set is an adult woman with stable Graves' hyperthyroidism.

The table lists this clonotype with many counts. The V and J genes are TRBV18 and TRBJ2-7; D gene uncertain. The CDR3 spans 14 residues. Trimming left V 0 bases short and J 7 bases short, with 13 bases between. Germline V gene sequence: CDR1 KGHSH, CDR2 LQKENI. The CDR3, as DNA: TGTGCCAGCTCACCACCGAAGTCAAAGCCGGAGCAGTACTTC. It encodes CASSPPKSKPEQYF. Using reference TRBV18 and TRBJ2-7 for the parts outside the CDR3, the full variable domain is NAGVMQNPRHLVRRRGQEARLRCSPMKGHSHVYWYRQLPEEGLKFMVYLQKENIIDESGMPKERFSAEFPKEGPSILRIQQVVRGDSAAYFCASSPPKSKPEQYFGPGTRLTVT.

This clonotype was seen repeatedly, ten times or more. V is TRBV20-1 and J is TRBJ1-1; maybe TRBD1 (5 bases). The V end lost 6 bases, the J end lost 6 bases, and 14 bases lay between the germline ends. Germline CDR1 is DFQATT and CDR2 is SNEGSKA (reference sequence). The length of the CDR3 is 12 residues. The CDR3 coding sequence is TGCAGTGCCTATAGACAGTTTGCTGAAGCTTTCTTT. The encoded protein is CSAYRQFAEAFF.

This clonotype showed up just a few times. V gene TRBV12-3 or TRBV12-4 combines with J gene TRBJ2-7; 9 bases are a match to TRBD1. The V segment lost 4 bases and the J segment 5 bases; nucleotides outside the gene matches: 6. The CDR3 covers 14 residues. CDR3 sequence reads: CASSSTGGLDEQYF. The CDR3 coding sequence is TGTGCCAGCAGTTCGACAGGGGGTCTAGACGAGCAGTACTTC.